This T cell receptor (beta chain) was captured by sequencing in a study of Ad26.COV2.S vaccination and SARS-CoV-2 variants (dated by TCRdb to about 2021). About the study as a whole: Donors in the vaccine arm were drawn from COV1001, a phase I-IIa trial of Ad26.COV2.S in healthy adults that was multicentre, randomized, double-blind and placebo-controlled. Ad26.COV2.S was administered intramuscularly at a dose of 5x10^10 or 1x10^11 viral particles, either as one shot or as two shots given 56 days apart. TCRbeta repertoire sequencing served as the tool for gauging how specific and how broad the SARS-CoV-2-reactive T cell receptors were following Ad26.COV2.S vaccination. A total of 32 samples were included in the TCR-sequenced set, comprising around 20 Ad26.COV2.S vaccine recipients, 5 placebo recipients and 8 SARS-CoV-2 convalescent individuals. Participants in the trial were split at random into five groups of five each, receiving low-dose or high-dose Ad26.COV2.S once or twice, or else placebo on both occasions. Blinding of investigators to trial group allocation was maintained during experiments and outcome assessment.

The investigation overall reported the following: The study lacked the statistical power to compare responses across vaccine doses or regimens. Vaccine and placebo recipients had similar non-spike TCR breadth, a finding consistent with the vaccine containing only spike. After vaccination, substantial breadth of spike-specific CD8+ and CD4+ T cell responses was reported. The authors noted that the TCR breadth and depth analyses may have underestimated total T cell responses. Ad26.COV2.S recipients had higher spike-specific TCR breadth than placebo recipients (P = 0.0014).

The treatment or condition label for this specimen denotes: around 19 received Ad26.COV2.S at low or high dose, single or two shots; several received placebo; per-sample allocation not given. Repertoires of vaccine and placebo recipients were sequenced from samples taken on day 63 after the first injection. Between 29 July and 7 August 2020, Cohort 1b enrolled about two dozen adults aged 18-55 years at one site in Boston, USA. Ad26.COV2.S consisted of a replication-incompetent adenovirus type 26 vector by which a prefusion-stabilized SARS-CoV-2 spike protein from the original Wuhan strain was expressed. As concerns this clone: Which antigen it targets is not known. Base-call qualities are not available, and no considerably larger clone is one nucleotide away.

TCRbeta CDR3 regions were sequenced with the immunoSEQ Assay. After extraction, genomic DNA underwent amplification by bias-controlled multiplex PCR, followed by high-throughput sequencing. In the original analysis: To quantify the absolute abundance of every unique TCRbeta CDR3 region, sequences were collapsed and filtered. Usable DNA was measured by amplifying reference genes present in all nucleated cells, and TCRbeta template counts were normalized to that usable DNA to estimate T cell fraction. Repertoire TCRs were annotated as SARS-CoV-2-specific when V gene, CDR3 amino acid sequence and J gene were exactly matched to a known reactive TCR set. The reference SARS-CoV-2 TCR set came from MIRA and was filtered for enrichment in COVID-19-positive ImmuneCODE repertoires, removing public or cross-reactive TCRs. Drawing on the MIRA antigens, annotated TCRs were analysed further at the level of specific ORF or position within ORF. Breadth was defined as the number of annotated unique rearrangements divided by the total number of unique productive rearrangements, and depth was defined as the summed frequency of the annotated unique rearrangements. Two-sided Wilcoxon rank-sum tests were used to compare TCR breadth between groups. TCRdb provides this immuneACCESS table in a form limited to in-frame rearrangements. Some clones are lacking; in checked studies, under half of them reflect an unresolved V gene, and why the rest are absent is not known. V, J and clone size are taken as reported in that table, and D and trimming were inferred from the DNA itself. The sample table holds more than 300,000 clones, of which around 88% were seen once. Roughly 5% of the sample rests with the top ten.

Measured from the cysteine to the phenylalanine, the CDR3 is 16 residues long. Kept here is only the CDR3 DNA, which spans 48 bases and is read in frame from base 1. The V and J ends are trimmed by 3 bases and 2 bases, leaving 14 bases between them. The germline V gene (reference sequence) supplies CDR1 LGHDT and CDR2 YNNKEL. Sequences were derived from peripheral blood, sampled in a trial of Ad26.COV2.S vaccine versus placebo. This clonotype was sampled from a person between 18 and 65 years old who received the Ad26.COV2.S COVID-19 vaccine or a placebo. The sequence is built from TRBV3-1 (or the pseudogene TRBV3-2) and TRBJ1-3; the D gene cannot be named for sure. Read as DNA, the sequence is TGTGCCAGCAGCCAGCTTCCTGGGCAGGCTGGAAACACCATATATTTT. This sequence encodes CASSQLPGQAGNTIYF.